What follows are 2 T cell receptor beta chains derived from one specimen sequenced in a study of blood T cell repertoires in COVID-19. Clones were read by immunoSEQ multiplex PCR, and TCRdb kept only the in-frame ones, dropping some. The sample lists roughly 210,000 clones; roughly 84% were seen once. Sequenced material: PBMCs or T cells enriched from blood (not recorded which). The receptors were sampled from a man aged 25-45 years in a cohort exposed to, infected with or recovered from COVID-19 (not recorded which).

The chain is built from TRBV10-1 and TRBJ2-1; 7 positions agree with TRBD1. CDR1 is WNHNN, CDR2 SYGVQD, per germline (reference sequence). Unmatched junction bases numbered 5, after V lost 3 bases and J lost 0 bases. This CDR3 region has 16 residues. The CDR3 bases are TGCGCCAGCAGTGACCCAGGGGGTAGCTCCTACAATGAGCAGTTCTTC. As protein: CASSDPGGSSYNEQFF.

The chain has TRBV4-2 and TRBJ1-6; 7 bases line up with TRBD1. V lost 0 bases and J lost 7; bases outside the gene matches: 6. This CDR3 region has 16 residues. Per the germline V gene, CDR1 is LGHNA and CDR2 is YNFKEQ. Written as DNA, the CDR3 is TGTGCCAGCAGCCAAGAGCCCTTAGGGGGCAATTCACCCCTCCACTTT. This encodes CASSQEPLGGNSPLHF.